This is a list of T cell receptor beta chains from one sample in a study of Ad26.COV2.S vaccination and SARS-CoV-2 variants. TCRdb keeps only in-frame clones here, not all; method: immunoSEQ multiplex PCR. Among approximately 410,000 clones listed, around 89% were seen once. Sequenced here: peripheral blood, sampled in a trial of Ad26.COV2.S vaccine versus placebo. The source of these receptors is a person between 18 and 65 years old who received the Ad26.COV2.S COVID-19 vaccine or a placebo. CDR3s include the opening cysteine and the closing phenylalanine or tryptophan. D genes are given only for firm matches. For some rows the clone size is stated as once, few or many, or as a class when expanded; others skip it.

- | TRBJ1-1 | TRBV13 | TRBD1 | CASSLDRTGVWNTEAFF | TGTGCCAGCAGCTTAGACAGGACAGGGGTATGGAACACTGAAGCTTTCTTT
- | TRBJ2-7 | TRBV5-1 | - | CASSVTQGLLDEQYF | TGCGCCAGCAGCGTAACACAGGGCCTGCTCGACGAGCAGTACTTC
- | TRBJ2-7 | TRBV28 | TRBD1 | CASSLSSGQGGYEQYF | TGTGCCAGCAGTTTATCCTCGGGACAGGGGGGCTACGAGCAGTACTTC
- | TRBJ1-2 | TRBV30 | - | CAWEGQGYGYTF | TGTGCCTGGGAGGGGCAGGGGTACGGCTACACCTTC
- | TRBJ2-7 | TRBV6-2/TRBV6-3 | TRBD1 | CASSYGRQGIHEQYF | TGTGCCAGCAGTTACGGACGACAGGGTATCCACGAGCAGTACTTC
- | TRBJ2-7 | TRBV19 | TRBD1 | CASSINAGGYEQYF | TGTGCCAGTAGTATAAATGCAGGGGGCTACGAGCAGTACTTC
- | TRBJ2-5 | TRBV7-2 | - | CASSLGRYQETQYF | TGTGCCAGCAGCTTAGGTCGGTACCAAGAGACCCAGTACTTC
- | TRBJ2-7 | TRBV7-9 | - | CASSPPGSYEQYF | TGTGCCAGCAGCCCCCCTGGATCCTACGAGCAGTACTTC
- | TRBJ2-7 | TRBV4-1 | - | CASSQPQGGEQYF | TGCGCCAGCAGCCAACCCCAGGGGGGCGAGCAGTACTTC
- | TRBJ1-6 | TRBV25-1 | - | CASSESGRFGSPLHF | TGTGCCAGCAGTGAATCGGGCAGGTTTGGTTCACCCCTCCACTTT
- | TRBJ1-3 | TRBV4-1 | TRBD1 | CASSQTGSGNTIYF | TGCGCCAGCAGCCAGACAGGGTCTGGAAACACCATATATTTT
- | TRBJ2-3 | TRBV5-6 | TRBD2 | CASSTIAGAPSTDTQYF | TGTGCCAGCAGCACCATAGCGGGGGCCCCTAGCACAGATACGCAGTATTTT
- | TRBJ2-7 | TRBV29-1 | - | CSVGDRGTLSSYEQYF | TGCAGCGTTGGGGACCGAGGGACACTCAGCTCCTACGAGCAGTACTTC
- | TRBJ2-5 | TRBV19 | - | CASSPRLGGRTEQETQYF | TGTGCCAGTAGTCCCCGTCTTGGGGGAAGGACCGAACAAGAGACCCAGTACTTC
- | TRBJ1-6 | TRBV4-1 | - | CASSPLGGERFFDSPLHF | TGCGCCAGCAGCCCCCTCGGGGGAGAGAGGTTTTTCGATTCACCCCTCCACTTT
- | TRBJ2-3 | TRBV19 | - | CASKGRTTSTDTQYF | TGTGCCAGTAAAGGGAGGACAACTAGCACAGATACGCAGTATTTT
- | TRBJ2-3 | TRBV18 | TRBD2 | CASSPPGLANADTQYF | TGTGCCAGCTCACCACCCGGACTAGCTAACGCAGATACGCAGTATTTT
- | TRBJ2-5 | TRBV18 | - | CATQTGTKPQETQYF | TGTGCCACCCAAACCGGGACAAAACCACAAGAGACCCAGTACTTC
- | TRBJ2-7 | TRBV25-1 | - | CASSEGSSYEQYF | TGTGCCAGCAGTGAAGGGAGCTCCTACGAGCAGTACTTC
- | TRBJ2-5 | TRBV9 | TRBD1 | CASSARTGEVETQYF | TGTGCCAGCAGCGCAAGGACAGGGGAGGTGGAGACCCAGTACTTC
- | TRBJ1-2 | TRBV6-6 | - | CASSWLDSNYGYTF | TGTGCCAGCAGTTGGCTGGACAGTAACTATGGCTACACCTTC
few | TRBJ2-7 | TRBV7-2 | - | CASSLGLGTQEGEQYF | TGTGCCAGCAGCTTGGGGTTAGGGACACAAGAAGGGGAGCAGTACTTC
- | TRBJ2-6 | TRBV19 | TRBD1 | CASRIRDRLYSGANVLTF | TGTGCCAGTAGGATCAGGGACAGATTATACTCTGGGGCCAACGTCCTGACTTTC
- | TRBJ2-6 | TRBV10-3 | TRBD2 | CAISVWEGTGANVLTF | TGTGCCATCAGTGTGTGGGAGGGAACAGGGGCCAACGTCCTGACTTTC
- | TRBJ1-5 | TRBV6-6 | - | CASRTDGLNQPQHF | TGTGCCAGCAGGACGGACGGTTTAAATCAGCCCCAGCATTTT
- | TRBJ1-1 | TRBV7-8 | - | CASSLPSGSMNTEAFF | TGTGCCAGCAGCTTACCTTCGGGGTCCATGAACACTGAAGCTTTCTTT
- | TRBJ1-1 | TRBV5-1 | - | CASSLGPSNTEAFF | TGCGCCAGCAGCTTGGGGCCGTCGAACACTGAAGCTTTCTTT
- | TRBJ2-5 | TRBV2 | - | CASSVVAGQETQYF | TGTGCCAGCAGTGTGGTTGCGGGGCAAGAGACCCAGTACTTC
- | TRBJ2-2 | TRBV27 | TRBD1 | CASSIFGTGRSELFF | TGTGCCAGCAGTATCTTCGGGACAGGGCGGTCGGAGCTGTTTTTT
- | TRBJ1-2 | TRBV18 | TRBD1 | CASSLGQENSNYGYTF | TGTGCCAGCTCACTGGGACAGGAGAACTCTAACTATGGCTACACCTTC
- | TRBJ2-2 | TRBV4-2 | - | CASSQVEETGELFF | TGTGCCAGCAGCCAAGTGGAGGAGACCGGGGAGCTGTTTTTT
- | TRBJ2-5 | TRBV6-2/TRBV6-3 | - | CASSYLAQETQYF | TGTGCCAGCAGTTACCTGGCTCAAGAGACCCAGTACTTC
- | TRBJ1-1 | TRBV30 | - | CAWSVLNTEAFF | TGTGCCTGGAGTGTACTAAACACTGAAGCTTTCTTT
- | TRBJ1-1 | TRBV7-9 | - | CASSLMVGVNTEAFF | TGTGCCAGCAGCTTAATGGTGGGGGTGAACACTGAAGCTTTCTTT
- | TRBJ1-3 | TRBV7-2 | - | CASSPLGGSGNTIYF | TGTGCCAGCAGCCCCCTAGGTGGCTCTGGAAACACCATATATTTT
- | TRBJ2-7 | TRBV5-4 | TRBD1 | CASSVGQGKPFYEQYF | TGTGCCAGCAGCGTGGGACAGGGGAAGCCTTTCTACGAGCAGTACTTC
- | TRBJ1-5 | TRBV10-1 | - | CARPRDRWVPNQPQHF | TGCGCCAGGCCCCGTGACAGGTGGGTCCCCAATCAGCCCCAGCATTTT
- | TRBJ2-5 | TRBV27 | TRBD2 | CASSLSRAGGETQYF | TGTGCCAGCAGTTTATCCCGCGCGGGGGGGGAGACCCAGTACTTC
- | TRBJ1-1 | TRBV13 | - | CASSLGLGNTEAFF | TGTGCCAGCAGCTTAGGTCTGGGGAACACTGAAGCTTTCTTT
- | TRBJ1-1 | TRBV4-3 | - | CASSQGRGILNTEAFF | TGCGCCAGCAGCCAAGGAAGGGGGATATTGAACACTGAAGCTTTCTTT
- | TRBJ2-5 | TRBV6-2/TRBV6-3 | TRBD2 | CASSSTSGGQETQYF | TGTGCCAGCAGTTCGACTAGCGGGGGACAAGAGACCCAGTACTTC
- | TRBJ2-7 | TRBV15 | - | CATSRDLGGQYEQYF | TGTGCCACCAGCAGAGATCTGGGGGGCCAGTACGAGCAGTACTTC
- | TRBJ2-5 | TRBV20-1 | TRBD1 | CSARQGETQYF | TGCAGTGCTCGTCAGGGGGAAACCCAGTACTTC
- | TRBJ2-7 | TRBV7-9 | - | CASSRGTLTYEQYF | TGTGCCAGCAGCCGCGGGACCTTAACCTACGAGCAGTACTTC
- | TRBJ1-5 | TRBV5-4 | TRBD1 | CASTAGGAGNQPQHF | TGTGCCAGCACCGCAGGGGGCGCGGGCAATCAGCCCCAGCATTTT
- | TRBJ2-5 | TRBV29-1 | - | CSAGTDEETQYF | TGCAGCGCTGGGACGGATGAAGAGACCCAGTACTTC
- | TRBJ2-3 | TRBV6-6 | - | CASSPGGEDTQYF | TGTGCCAGCAGTCCCGGCGGGGAAGATACGCAGTATTTT
- | TRBJ2-7 | TRBV6-5 | TRBD1 | CASSTRTGASYEQYF | TGTGCCAGCAGTACCAGGACAGGGGCCTCCTACGAGCAGTACTTC
- | TRBJ2-2 | TRBV4-3 | - | CASSSYRNTGELFF | TGCGCCAGCAGCAGTTATAGGAACACCGGGGAGCTGTTTTTT
once | TRBJ2-4 | TRBV12-3/TRBV12-4 | - | CASSFTEGIQYF | TGTGCCAGCAGTTTTACGGAAGGCATTCAGTACTTC
- | TRBJ1-1 | TRBV5-1 | TRBD1 | CASQNDRGDTEAFF | TGCGCCAGCCAAAACGACAGGGGAGACACTGAAGCTTTCTTT
once | TRBJ1-1 | TRBV9 | - | CASSVTGNPTLGAFF | TGTGCCAGCAGCGTTACAGGGAACCCAACACTGGGAGCTTTCTTT
- | TRBJ1-1 | TRBV30 | - | CAWSVNMGTEAFF | TGTGCCTGGAGTGTCAATATGGGCACTGAAGCTTTCTTT
- | TRBJ2-6 | TRBV7-9 | TRBD1 | CASSTLGQGGRSGANVLTF | TGTGCCAGCAGCACCCTGGGACAGGGAGGACGCTCTGGGGCCAACGTCCTGACTTTC
- | TRBJ1-5 | TRBV4-1 | - | CASSQDYSGTLPQHF | TGCGCCAGCAGCCAAGATTATTCGGGGACACTTCCCCAGCATTTT
- | TRBJ1-3 | TRBV29-1 | - | CSVEVVSGNTIYF | TGCAGCGTTGAAGTGGTCTCTGGAAACACCATATATTTT
once | TRBJ2-5 | TRBV4-1 | TRBD1 | CASSYGQGKETQYF | TGCGCCAGCAGCTACGGACAGGGCAAAGAGACCCAGTACTTC
- | TRBJ2-1 | TRBV13 | - | CASRQTVSNEQFF | TGTGCCAGCAGACAGACAGTTTCCAATGAGCAGTTCTTC
- | TRBJ1-4 | TRBV5-4 | - | CASSLGQVKHF | TGTGCCAGCAGCTTGGGGCAGGTAAAACATTTT
- | TRBJ2-2 | TRBV29-1 | - | CSVTGGGELFF | TGCAGCGTTACCGGGGGCGGGGAGCTGTTTTTT